The rows below give T cell receptor beta chains drawn from one sample of a study of T-cell memory formation after mild COVID-19. TCRdb analysed the 5' RACE reads with MiXCR anew, one entry per CDR3 protein. Of more than 120,000 distinct CDR3 sequences in the sample, less than 20% were seen once. The sequenced sample consisted of PBMCs or a T cell subset sorted from them (not recorded which). These TCRs come from an adult woman who had mild COVID-19 (a few samples of this study predate the infection). Cell type and time point are not known. CDR3s include the opening cysteine and the closing phenylalanine or tryptophan. The D gene is left open where the match is weak. The size entry is marked missing in some rows and otherwise reads once, few, many or a size class.

v_call	d_call	j_call	clone_size	cdr3_nt	cdr3_aa
TRBV29-1	TRBD1	TRBJ2-2	few	TGCAGCGTCCTCCGGGACAGGGGTAGCGGGGAGCTGTTTTTT	CSVLRDRGSGELFF
TRBV6-4	.	TRBJ2-3	few	TGTGCCAGCAACAACTTCCTTTCCCGGCCCACAGATACGCAGTATTTT	CASNNFLSRPTDTQYF
TRBV5-1	.	TRBJ2-7	.	TGCGCCAGCAGCTTGGTCTCCGACTTTAGATACGAGCAGTACTTC	CASSLVSDFRYEQYF
TRBV15	TRBD2	TRBJ2-7	.	TGTGCCACCAGCAGAGCGGGAGGGGAGTCCTACGAGCAGTACTTC	CATSRAGGESYEQYF
TRBV9	TRBD2	TRBJ2-1	.	TGTGCCAGCAGCGATAGCGGGGTCCGGCACAATGAGCAGTTCTTC	CASSDSGVRHNEQFF
TRBV3-1	.	TRBJ2-3	.	TGTGCCAGCAGCCAAGGAGGAGCTTACCCCACAGATACGCAGTATTTT	CASSQGGAYPTDTQYF
TRBV11-2	.	TRBJ2-2	few	TGTGCCAGCCCCCAGGGCGCCGGGGAGCTGTTTTTT	CASPQGAGELFF
TRBV11-2	TRBD2	TRBJ2-3	few	TGTGCCAGCAGCTCTCCAACTGGGGGGGGAGATACGCAGTATTTT	CASSSPTGGGDTQYF
TRBV7-2	.	TRBJ2-2	.	TGTGCCAGCAGCTCCAAGGGGGATGGGACCGGGGAGCTGTTTTTT	CASSSKGDGTGELFF
TRBV20-1	TRBD1	TRBJ1-6	.	TGCAGTGCATGGGCTCGACAGGGGAGAGGTTATAATTCACCCCTCCACTTT	CSAWARQGRGYNSPLHF
TRBV20-1	TRBD2	TRBJ2-3	many	TGCAGTGCTAGGACTAGCGGGACAGATACGCAGTATTTT	CSARTSGTDTQYF
TRBV5-1	.	TRBJ1-1	.	TGCGCCAGCAGCCCCTCCACAGGGTACACTGAAGCTTTCTTT	CASSPSTGYTEAFF
TRBV12-3/TRBV12-4	TRBD1	TRBJ1-2	once	TGTGCCAGCAGCCAGGGACAGGGGTTGAGTGGCTACACCTTC	CASSQGQGLSGYTF
TRBV7-6	.	TRBJ1-6	.	TGTGCCAGCAGCCGCGAGGGCTACGGGGATTCACCCCTCCACTTT	CASSREGYGDSPLHF
TRBV12-3/TRBV12-4	.	TRBJ2-4	few	TGTGCCAGCAGTTTATCCCCCCCTGACATTCAGTACTTC	CASSLSPPDIQYF
TRBV7-2	.	TRBJ2-1	many	TGTGCCAGCAGCCCCCCCGGGGGATTATCGTTCTTC	CASSPPGGLSFF
TRBV23-1	TRBD2	TRBJ2-3	.	TGCGCCAGCACCCCCCCTAGCGGGAGATGCACAGATACGCAGTATTTT	CASTPPSGRCTDTQYF
TRBV19	TRBD1	TRBJ1-5	.	TGTGCCAGTAGTGATTGGGCCGGGACAGGGGGGAATCAGCCCCAGCATTTT	CASSDWAGTGGNQPQHF
TRBV6-5	TRBD2	TRBJ2-1	few	TGTGCCAGCAGTTCCCCCCGACTAGCGGGAGACAATGAGCAGTTCTTC	CASSSPRLAGDNEQFF
TRBV3-1	.	TRBJ2-2	few	TGTGCCAGCAGCCACCAGACAGGGCGGGAGGAGCTGTTTTTT	CASSHQTGREELFF
TRBV5-1	TRBD2	TRBJ2-3	.	TGCGCCAGCAGCGTCACTAGCGGGAGCACAGATACGCAGTATTTT	CASSVTSGSTDTQYF
TRBV11-2	.	TRBJ2-1	.	TGTGCCAGCAGCTTGGATTCTCGGTACAATGAGCAGTTCTTC	CASSLDSRYNEQFF
TRBV20-1	.	TRBJ1-2	.	TGCAGTGCTCACCTGCAGGGGTATAGCTACACCTTC	CSAHLQGYSYTF
TRBV11-2	.	TRBJ1-3	many	TGTGCCAGCAGCCCGCTCTCTGGAAACACCATATATTTT	CASSPLSGNTIYF
TRBV12-3/TRBV12-4	TRBD2	TRBJ2-5	.	TGTGCCAGCAGTTCTGGACTAGCGGCCCAAGAGACCCAGTACTTC	CASSSGLAAQETQYF
TRBV2	TRBD2	TRBJ2-3	.	TGTGCCAGCAGGGTGATTAGCGGGCACACAGATACGCAGTATTTT	CASRVISGHTDTQYF